This T cell receptor beta chain was recorded in a study of monozygotic twins with inflammatory bowel disease. With regard to this clonotype: Antigen specificity is unknown.

Study-wide points: The co-twins with IBD showed lower TCRbeta diversity (inverse Simpson) than their healthy siblings.

Per donor, approximately 2.3 ml of blood was collected and frozen. CDR3 size: 13 residues. Germline V gene sequence: CDR1 MNHEY, CDR2 SVGAGI. Total RNA input per TCR library was around 3,500 ng. UMIs containing a 6-nucleotide sample barcode were added via template switching. TCRdb reprocessed the 5' RACE reads, keeping one entry per CDR3 protein, no DNA. Recorded for this sample: about 380,000 distinct CDR3 sequences. The origin of this receptor is a human donor with ulcerative colitis or Crohn's disease, or a healthy co-twin of an affected twin (not recorded which). What was sequenced was blood. The chain links TRBV6-5 to TRBJ2-5; TCRdb reports TRBD1, a call that lacks DNA to check it against. The chain's CDR3 is CASRMDRVETQYF.